A single TCR beta chain is shown here with its context. The target antigen is unknown. The entry originates in a study of CD8 T cells in Susac syndrome. Study-wide findings and caveats: The relatively small number of individuals in the TCR sequencing and HLA analysis was acknowledged by the study.

Trimming shortened V by 6 bases and J by 5 bases, and 13 bases separated the two germline ends. CDR3 length equals 13 residues. Germline CDR1 MNHEY, CDR2 SMNVEV (reference sequence). Sequencing of TCR beta was performed on blood CD8+ and CD4+ T cells. TEMRA cells underwent FACS enrichment and CD8+ and CD4+ T cells underwent negative isolation. After extraction with the RNeasy kit, roughly 0.45 to 1 ug of the RNA was reverse transcribed using random hexamers. Coverage of TCR beta CDR3 amplification by immunoSEQ multiplex PCR extended to 54 Vbeta and 13 Jbeta. TCRdb fed the immunoSEQ multiplex PCR reads into MiXCR, producing one record per CDR3 protein. The sample records about 190,000 distinct CDR3 sequences, over 85% being singletons.

This TCR came from a human donor in good health. Source material: CD4+ T cells from PBMCs. The chain is built from TRBV27 and TRBJ2-5; the D is unclear. CDR3 in DNA: TGTGCCAGCAGGTCAGAGGTGCGGGAGACCCAGTACTTC. Translating it yields CASRSEVRETQYF.